Sequencing of this T cell receptor (beta chain) was carried out in a study of control samples from healthy donors and cancer patients. Using immunoSEQ multiplex PCR, the repertoire was profiled, and TCRdb retains in-frame clones only, with some absent. The sample lists about 98,000 clones; about 91% were seen once. Germline CDR1 reads SGDLS; CDR2 reads YYNGEE. V was shortened by 0 bases and J by 7 bases, with 13 bases between the two germline ends. CDR3 size: 14 residues. The V gene is TRBV9, the J gene TRBJ2-5; maybe TRBD1 (7 bases). The sequence was obtained from a woman aged 18-29 years in good health. What was sequenced was blood. The CDR3 sequence is CASSVVSQGGTQYF. In nucleotides, the CDR3 is TGTGCCAGCAGCGTAGTATCGCAGGGGGGGACCCAGTACTTC.